The rows below give T cell receptor beta chains drawn from one sample of a study of blood T cell repertoires in COVID-19. Measured with immunoSEQ multiplex PCR; TCRdb has only the in-frame clones, and not every one. The table has some 150,000 clones, 85% seen once. Sequenced sample: peripheral blood. The origin of the receptors is a man in his forties with acute or convalescent COVID-19. Both conserved end residues are part of each CDR3. The order of the fields is V gene, clone size, J gene, CDR3 protein. Clone size is not always given. Where it is, it says once, few, many or a class for expanded clones.

V: TRBV5-1; size: .; J: TRBJ1-1; CDR3: CASSLMTGSRAFF
V: TRBV3-1/TRBV3-2; size: .; J: TRBJ1-1; CDR3: CASSHGRGRTEAFF
V: TRBV7-2; size: .; J: TRBJ2-7; CDR3: CASSKDTPSSYEQYF
V: TRBV10-3; size: .; J: TRBJ1-2; CDR3: CAISENVWGGYGYTF
V: TRBV7-8; size: .; J: TRBJ1-3; CDR3: CASSLLSGFSGNTIYF
V: TRBV7-9; size: .; J: TRBJ2-7; CDR3: CASSLGRGEQYF
V: TRBV18; size: .; J: TRBJ2-1; CDR3: CASSPPDRATRYNEQFF
V: TRBV2; size: .; J: TRBJ1-1; CDR3: CASSEYRRGENTEAFF
V: TRBV6-1; size: .; J: TRBJ1-2; CDR3: CASSEERVYGYTF
V: TRBV27; size: .; J: TRBJ1-3; CDR3: CASSLDRGKNTIYF
V: TRBV30; size: .; J: TRBJ1-2; CDR3: CAWHDSNYGYTF
V: TRBV9; size: .; J: TRBJ1-3; CDR3: CASSALRNTIYF
V: TRBV6-1; size: once; J: TRBJ1-6; CDR3: CASSEAGTGWDSPLHF
V: TRBV7-8; size: .; J: TRBJ1-3; CDR3: CASSLSAGAGNTIYF
V: TRBV7-3; size: few; J: TRBJ2-5; CDR3: CASSPRALAGEETQYF
V: TRBV13; size: .; J: TRBJ1-2; CDR3: CASSLGRALINYGYTF
V: TRBV28; size: .; J: TRBJ2-1; CDR3: CASPDRGYEQFF
V: TRBV6-5; size: .; J: TRBJ1-1; CDR3: CASTPRSVATEAFF
V: TRBV6-1; size: .; J: TRBJ2-5; CDR3: CASSEEIREETQYF
V: TRBV18; size: .; J: TRBJ1-2; CDR3: CASLDRDRVGYGYTF
V: TRBV3-1/TRBV3-2; size: .; J: TRBJ2-7; CDR3: CASSQGTVGSSEQYF
V: TRBV6-2/TRBV6-3; size: .; J: TRBJ2-7; CDR3: CASSSSSRGTVYEQYF
V: TRBV7-9; size: .; J: TRBJ2-2; CDR3: CASSLIFAPGTANTGELFF
V: TRBV12-3/TRBV12-4; size: .; J: TRBJ1-1; CDR3: CASSSRQPHEAFF
V: TRBV5-1; size: .; J: TRBJ1-5; CDR3: CASSLLQGKGPQHF
V: TRBV5-4; size: .; J: TRBJ2-2; CDR3: CASSFPNPPSRTGELFF
V: TRBV5-4; size: .; J: TRBJ1-1; CDR3: CASTEQGAGTEAFF
V: TRBV18; size: .; J: TRBJ2-7; CDR3: CASSPPETGYEQYF
V: TRBV27; size: .; J: TRBJ2-1; CDR3: CASRLGQSSYNEQFF
V: TRBV19; size: .; J: TRBJ1-2; CDR3: CASSQGLSYGYTF
V: TRBV5-1; size: .; J: TRBJ1-2; CDR3: CASRALSGQSYGYTF
V: TRBV28; size: .; J: TRBJ1-4; CDR3: CASSLSRGLNEKLFF
V: TRBV6-5; size: .; J: TRBJ1-3; CDR3: CASTSSGNTIYF
V: TRBV11-2; size: once; J: TRBJ2-1; CDR3: CASSFTGVNEQFF
V: TRBV5-4; size: once; J: TRBJ1-2; CDR3: CASSLGTGRSYTF
V: TRBV6-5; size: .; J: TRBJ1-6; CDR3: CASSYSRGGKYSPLHF
V: TRBV13; size: .; J: TRBJ2-7; CDR3: CASSVGLAGLRDEQYF
V: TRBV5-4; size: .; J: TRBJ1-1; CDR3: CASSPTPTGGRTEAFF
V: TRBV14; size: .; J: TRBJ1-2; CDR3: CASSQLAQPGDGYTF
V: TRBV2; size: once; J: TRBJ2-7; CDR3: CASSGKRREDEQYF
V: TRBV28; size: few; J: TRBJ2-5; CDR3: CASSLSGGAMETQYF
V: TRBV7-2; size: .; J: TRBJ2-3; CDR3: CASSYTGVGGGYTQYF
V: TRBV7-9; size: .; J: TRBJ2-2; CDR3: CASSSDRDRTGELFF
V: TRBV5-1; size: .; J: TRBJ2-2; CDR3: CASSPGRRTGELFF
V: TRBV5-1; size: once; J: TRBJ2-5; CDR3: CASSSGLAGGQETQYF
V: TRBV4-3; size: .; J: TRBJ1-1; CDR3: CASSHQGWATEAFF
V: TRBV2; size: few; J: TRBJ1-1; CDR3: CASSEYRAFF
V: TRBV12-3/TRBV12-4; size: .; J: TRBJ1-5; CDR3: CASSSLGPQPQHF
V: TRBV7-6; size: .; J: TRBJ2-5; CDR3: CASSLAVRGSGETQYF
V: TRBV19; size: .; J: TRBJ1-4; CDR3: CASSIAGTGGATNEKLFF
V: TRBV19; size: .; J: TRBJ1-5; CDR3: CASSIDSGSNQPQHF
V: TRBV5-5; size: .; J: TRBJ2-7; CDR3: CASSLVGREREQYF
V: TRBV5-1; size: few; J: TRBJ2-5; CDR3: CASSLGLPEETQYF
V: TRBV9; size: few; J: TRBJ1-2; CDR3: CASSVEAGLKAGYTF
V: TRBV5-8; size: few; J: TRBJ1-5; CDR3: CASSLRGRQPQHF
V: TRBV28; size: .; J: TRBJ1-5; CDR3: CASTPGFLYPQHF
V: TRBV6-5; size: .; J: TRBJ2-5; CDR3: CASKGGGLIETQYF
V: TRBV9; size: .; J: TRBJ2-1; CDR3: CASSLSGGALNEQFF
V: TRBV25-1; size: .; J: TRBJ2-1; CDR3: CASSGLAEYNEQFF
V: TRBV20-1; size: .; J: TRBJ1-4; CDR3: CSASPQARYEKLFF